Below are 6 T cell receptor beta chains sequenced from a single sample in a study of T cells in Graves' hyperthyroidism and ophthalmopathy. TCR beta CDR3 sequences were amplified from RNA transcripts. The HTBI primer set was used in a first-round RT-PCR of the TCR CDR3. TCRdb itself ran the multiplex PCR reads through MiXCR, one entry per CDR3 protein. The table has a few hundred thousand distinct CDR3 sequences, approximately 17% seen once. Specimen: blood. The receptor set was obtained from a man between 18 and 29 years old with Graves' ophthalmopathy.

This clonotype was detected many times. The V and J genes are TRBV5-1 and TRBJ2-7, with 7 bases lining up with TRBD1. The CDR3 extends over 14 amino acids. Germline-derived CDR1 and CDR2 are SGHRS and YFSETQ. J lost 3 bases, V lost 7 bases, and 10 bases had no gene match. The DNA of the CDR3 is TGCGCCAGCGGCAGAGACAGGGCTGGCTACGAGCAGTACTTC. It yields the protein CASGRDRAGYEQYF.

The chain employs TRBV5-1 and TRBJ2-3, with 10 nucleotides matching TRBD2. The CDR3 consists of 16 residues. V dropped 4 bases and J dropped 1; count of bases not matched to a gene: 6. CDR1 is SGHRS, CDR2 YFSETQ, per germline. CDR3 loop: CASSAASGRGTDTQYF. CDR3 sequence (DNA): TGCGCCAGCAGCGCCGCTAGCGGGAGAGGCACAGATACGCAGTATTTT.

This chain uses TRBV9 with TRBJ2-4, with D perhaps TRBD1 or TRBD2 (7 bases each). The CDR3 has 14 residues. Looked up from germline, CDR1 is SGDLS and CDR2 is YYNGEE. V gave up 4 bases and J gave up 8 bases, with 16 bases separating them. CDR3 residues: CASSSGGGRDIQYF. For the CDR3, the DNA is TGTGCCAGCAGCTCAGGGGGGGGGAGGGACATTCAGTACTTC. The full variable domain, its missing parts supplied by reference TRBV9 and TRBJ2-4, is DSGVTQTPKHLITATGQRVTLRCSPRSGDLSVYWYQQSLDQGLQFLIQYYNGEERAKGNILERFSAQQFPDLHSELNLSSLELGDSALYFCASSSGGGRDIQYFGAGTRLSVL.

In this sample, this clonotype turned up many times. The CDR3 DNA is TGTGCCAGCAGCCCCCGGGCGGGGGCCACCTACGAGCAGTACTTC. As protein: CASSPRAGATYEQYF. This chain uses TRBV7-2 with TRBJ2-7; tentative D call: TRBD2 (7 bases). Trimming left V 5 bases short and J 2 bases short, with 16 bases between. This CDR3 comprises 15 residues. Germline V gene sequence: CDR1 SGHTA, CDR2 FQGNSA.

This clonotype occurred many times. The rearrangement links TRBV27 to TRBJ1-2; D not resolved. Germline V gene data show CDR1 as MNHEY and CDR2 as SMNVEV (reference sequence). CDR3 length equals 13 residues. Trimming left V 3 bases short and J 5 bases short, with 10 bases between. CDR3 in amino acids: CASSFLNDYGYTF. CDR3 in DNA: TGTGCCAGCAGTTTCTTAAACGATTATGGCTACACCTTC.

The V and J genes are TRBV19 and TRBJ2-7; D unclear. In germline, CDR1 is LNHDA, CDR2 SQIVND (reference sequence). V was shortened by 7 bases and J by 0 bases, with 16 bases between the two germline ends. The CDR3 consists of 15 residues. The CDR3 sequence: CASKGSWQDSYEQYF. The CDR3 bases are TGTGCCAGTAAAGGGTCCTGGCAGGACTCCTACGAGCAGTACTTC.